This T cell receptor (beta chain) was recorded in a study of blood T cell repertoires in COVID-19. Study-wide background: The United States, Italy and Spain provided the acute and convalescent COVID-19 samples.

Germline V gives CDR1 MDHEN, CDR2 SYDVKM. The CDR3 sequence is 12 residues long. Losses at the gene ends were 6 bases for V and 11 bases for J; bases not matched to a gene: 8. TCRdb's table, derived via immunoSEQ multiplex PCR, lists solely in-frame clones and lacks some. The sample lists over 90,000 clones; around nine tenths were seen once. The sequenced sample consisted of peripheral blood. This chain links TRBV28 with TRBJ1-1, with TRBD1 matching over 8 bases. The clonotype was recovered from a woman in her 70s with acute or convalescent COVID-19. As DNA, the CDR3 is TGTGCCAGCAGGGAGACAGGGGCATGGGCTTTCTTT. This encodes CASRETGAWAFF.